One TCR beta chain is described in this entry. The table lists this clonotype with a few counts. What this receptor recognizes is not known. One base away there is no much larger clone; base qualities are not given. The TCR beta CDR3 regions were amplified from RNA transcripts. The first round of RT-PCR for the TCR CDR3 was performed with the HTBI primer set and the Qiagen OneStep RT-PCR kit. A second multiplex PCR round built the libraries, followed by size selection and purification. Libraries were sequenced paired-end with 100 bp reads on an Illumina HiSeq2000. The source study handled its data this way. SOAPnuke was used to process the raw data, removing reads that contained adapters or uncalled bases, had a mean Phred below 15, or lacked an exact match to the constant primer or identifier. COPE v1.2.5 was used to merge the high-quality paired reads, and each unique nucleotide sequence was defined as a clonotype. MiTCR v1.1 was used to align clonotypes to the IMGT TRBV, TRBD and TRBJ reference segments. Analysis was restricted to V-J combinations with a frequency above 0.0001, which covered about 99% of repertoires. The TCS score was defined as the ratio of F50 (clonal expansion) to E x V (chaos), calculated using BLOSUM62-based TCRdist between CDR3 peptides within each V-J. Welch's t-statistics and random forest reduced around 550 V-J features to 13, which were used in a naive Bayes classifier (R e1071). In-frame beta chains were kept once TCRdb had trimmed the public reads at Q25 with fastp and called clones with MiXCR. Every CDR3 protein is listed once, alongside the most common genes and DNA of its rows. These V and J calls derive from TCRdb rather than the authors' analysis. Counted in this sample were hundreds of thousands of distinct CDR3 sequences; roughly 15% of them appeared once. The ten largest clonotypes hold around 13% of the sample.

The entry originates in a study of T cells in Graves' hyperthyroidism and ophthalmopathy (dated by TCRdb to about 2019). General notes on the study: Peripheral blood was collected at initial diagnosis, before any treatment. To identify TCR V-J signatures that set the groups apart, the researchers used a discovery cohort of more than 95 patients, made up of roughly 40 with Graves' ophthalmopathy and some 58 with stable Graves' hyperthyroidism. An independent validation cohort of 18 to 20 hyperthyroidism patients and about 16 patients who later progressed to ophthalmopathy tested prospective prediction of ophthalmopathy. The 95 to 100 discovery patients were randomly divided into training and test sets at a 7:3 ratio. The study also compared thyroid tissue and blood T-cell repertoires from about 6 Graves' hyperthyroidism patients. After sampling, hyperthyroidism patients received methimazole starting at 30 mg daily, and ophthalmopathy patients received high-dose intravenous methylprednisolone. The paper describes TCR Vbeta CDR3 sequencing of 135 peripheral blood samples, made up of about 41 ophthalmopathy patients, over 70 hyperthyroidism patients and roughly 17 progressor patients.

Overall study results and their limits: Most expanded thyroid clonotypes (frequency above 0.001) were also detected in blood, a finding suggesting that blood repertoires may reflect thyroid immune responses. A 13 V-J signature model separated ophthalmopathy from stable hyperthyroidism, with 87.88% sensitivity and about 81% specificity in cross-validation and 80%/75% in testing. In validation, the model predicted progression to ophthalmopathy with approximately 69% sensitivity and less than 80% specificity, a median of 6.5 months before onset. No statistical method was used to fix the sample size in advance, and group allocation was not hidden from the investigators.

Compared with germline, V lacks 3 bases and J lacks 6 bases; bases without a gene match: 4. From the cysteine up to the phenylalanine, the CDR3 has a length of 15 residues. The DNA shown is the 45-base CDR3, in frame from base 1. CDR1 SGHRS and CDR2 YFSETQ are derived from the germline V gene. Ophthalmopathy patients had moderately to severely active disease, Clinical Activity Score of at least 3, NOSPECS grade of at least 4, and duration under 3 months. Patients with uncontrolled infections, other autoimmune diseases, pregnancy or lactation were excluded. Diagnoses were established on the basis of clinical symptoms, serum thyroxine and TRAb, thyroid ultrasound, and orbital computed tomography. PBMCs were isolated from 8 to 10 ml of fresh peripheral blood by Ficoll-Paque density gradient centrifugation. Total RNA was extracted with Trizol reagent, and quality was checked on an Agilent 2100 Bioanalyzer.

The receptor's source is a woman between 45 and 65 years old with Graves' ophthalmopathy. Rearrangement joined TRBV5-1 to TRBJ1-6; 9 nucleotides in the junction match TRBD1. Sequenced: blood. The sequenced DNA: TGCGCCAGCAGCTCAGAACAGGGGGCTAATTCACCCCTCCACTTT. Its protein product is CASSSEQGANSPLHF.